The next 20 T cell receptor beta chains were all read from a single sample in a study of blood T cell dynamics during melanoma immunotherapy (TCRdb year 2020). Libraries were built with the immunoSEQ multiplex PCR assay. Not all clones reach the TCRdb copy of this immuneACCESS table, which keeps in-frame sequences only. Checked studies attribute under half of the gap to unresolved V genes and leave the rest unexplained. The sample profile shows about 3,500 clones; around 92% of them were found once. Clones ranked in the top ten supply just over 0.5% of the sample. This sample's time point label indicates: pre-treatment baseline. The sequencing used effector memory CD8+ T cells from blood, collected from a patient treated with checkpoint blockade. The source is a human donor with melanoma.

The rearrangement links TRBV7-6 to TRBJ2-2; 13 nucleotides match TRBD2. CDR3 length: 18 residues. With 1 base clipped from V and 5 bases from J, the junction kept 7 bases outside the gene matches. Germline V CDR1 and CDR2: SGHVS, FNYEAQ. CDR3 region: CASSLELAGGPLTGELFF. The DNA of the CDR3 is TGTGCCAGCAGCTTAGAACTAGCGGGAGGGCCTCTGACCGGGGAGCTGTTTTTT.

V is TRBV13 and J is TRBJ2-1; D is unresolved. V lost 0 bases, J lost 0 bases, and 6 bases lay in between. CDR3 length equals 15 residues. The germline V gene encodes CDR1 PRHDT and CDR2 FYEKMQ (reference sequence). CDR3 in DNA: TGTGCCAGCAGCTTAGGAGGGATCTCCTACAATGAGCAGTTCTTC. Translation: CASSLGGISYNEQFF.

The rearrangement joins TRBV6-5 to TRBJ1-2, with a tentative D call TRBD1 (6 bases). The ends were cut back, 0 bases at V and 3 bases at J, with 8 bases in the middle. Germline V lookup: CDR1 MNHEY, CDR2 SVGAGI. This CDR3 spans 14 amino acids. The CDR3 DNA reads as TGTGCCAGCAGTTACTCGAGACAGGACTATGGCTACACCTTC. Translating it yields CASSYSRQDYGYTF.

V is TRBV29-1 and J is TRBJ1-1; no reliable D call. The CDR3 sequence is 11 residues long. Germline V CDR1 and CDR2: SQVTM, ANQGSEA. V gave up 7 bases and J gave up 7 bases, with 13 bases separating them. This chain's CDR3 is CSATLRGEAFF. Written as DNA, the CDR3 is TGCAGCGCCACGCTCCGAGGTGAAGCTTTCTTT. Combining the CDR3 with reference TRBV29-1 and TRBJ1-1 gives the whole variable domain SAVISQKPSRDICQRGTSLTIQCQVDSQVTMMFWYRQQPGQSLTLIATANQGSEATYESGFVIDKFPISRPNLTFSTLTVSNMSPEDSSIYLCSATLRGEAFFGQGTRLTVV.

V gene TRBV19 combines with J gene TRBJ2-7; 15 positions match TRBD2. Germline CDR1 and CDR2: LNHDA and SQIVND (reference sequence). The CDR3 runs to 16 residues. V trimming: 4 bases; J trimming: 7 bases; junction bases outside the gene matches: 8. The CDR3 loop is CASSKGLAGGPGEQYF. DNA of the CDR3: TGTGCCAGTAGTAAAGGACTAGCGGGAGGGCCGGGGGAGCAGTACTTC.

The chain recombines TRBV5-1 with TRBJ2-1; 11 nucleotides match TRBD2. This CDR3 spans 16 amino acids. The V gene's germline CDR1 is SGHRS and CDR2 YFSETQ. Losses at the gene ends were 4 bases for V and 7 bases for J; bases not matched to a gene: 10. The CDR3 region has the DNA TGCGCCAGCAGCCCTACGACTAGCGGGATACGTAATGAGCAGTTCTTC. This sequence encodes CASSPTTSGIRNEQFF.

The chain links TRBV27 to TRBJ2-7; the match to TRBD1 covers 7 bases. V lost 4 bases to trimming and J lost 7 bases; unmatched junction nucleotides: 13. The CDR3 is 15 amino acids. Per the germline V gene, CDR1 is MNHEY and CDR2 is SMNVEV (reference sequence). The CDR3 DNA follows: TGTGCCAGCAGTTCGAACGAGGGGGCAAGGAGGGAGCAGTACTTC. It is translated as CASSSNEGARREQYF.

This sequence joins TRBV9 and TRBJ2-1; 13 nucleotides line up with TRBD2. Germline CDR1 is SGDLS and CDR2 is YYNGEE. The CDR3 covers 17 residues. J was trimmed by 4 bases and V by 1 base; bases with no gene match: 5. The CDR3 here is CASSVTSGRAVYNEQFF. CDR3 bases: TGTGCCAGCAGCGTAACTAGCGGGAGGGCCGTATACAATGAGCAGTTCTTC.

V is TRBV4-3 and J is TRBJ2-1, with D possibly called TRBD1 or TRBD2 (5 bases each). This CDR3 comprises 19 residues. CDR1 LGHNA and CDR2 YSLEER come from the germline V gene. The V end lost 0 bases, the J end lost 3 bases, and 21 bases lay between the germline ends. The CDR3 DNA reads as TGCGCCAGCAGCCAAGATCTAGGAGGTGGGACCTCGTTCTACAATGAGCAGTTCTTC. Amino acids: CASSQDLGGGTSFYNEQFF.

CDR3 sequence reads: CASSPGQGAGYEQYF. CDR3 bases: TGCGCCAGCAGCCCGGGACAGGGGGCCGGCTACGAGCAGTACTTC. The J gene is TRBJ2-7, the V gene TRBV4-1; 12 bases are shared with TRBD1. CDR1 and CDR2 from the germline V gene are MGHRA and YSYEKL. The CDR3 contains 15 residues. J lost 3 bases, V lost 4 bases, and 4 bases had no gene match.

V usage is TRBV27 and J usage is TRBJ1-5, with D possibly being TRBD1 (5 bases). The CDR3 is 12 residues long. V was cut by 11 bases and J by 4 bases, with 12 bases left in between. Per germline, CDR1 MNHEY and CDR2 SMNVEV (reference sequence). The CDR3 protein is CACGGGNQPQHF. In DNA form, the CDR3 reads TGTGCCTGCGGGGGGGGTAATCAGCCCCAGCATTTT.

The chain is built from TRBV7-9 and TRBJ2-7; 9 bases align to TRBD2. Germline loops: CDR1 SEHNR, CDR2 FQNEAQ (reference sequence). This CDR3 has 14 amino acids. J gave up 3 bases and V 6 bases, and 6 bases lay outside the gene matches. The CDR3 is CASSFSGSGYEQYF. CDR3 sequence (DNA): TGTGCCAGCAGTTTTAGCGGGAGTGGCTACGAGCAGTACTTC.

The chain recombines TRBV27 with TRBJ2-7; no clear D. CDR1 and CDR2 from the germline V gene are MNHEY and SMNVEV (reference sequence). Trimming left V 5 bases short and J 3 bases short, with 17 bases between. This CDR3 has 15 amino acids. CDR3 bases: TGTGCCAGCAGTCTTTTCACCTTACCATACTACGAGCAGTACTTC. Amino acids: CASSLFTLPYYEQYF.

This chain links TRBV7-8 with TRBJ2-5; 15 bases line up with TRBD2. CDR3 length: 16 residues. Germline V gene lookup returns CDR1 SGHVS and CDR2 FQNEAQ. V lost 8 bases, J lost 1 base, and 5 bases stayed unmatched. CDR3 amino acids: CASGGLAGGIQETQYF. As DNA, the CDR3 is TGTGCCAGCGGAGGACTAGCGGGGGGGATCCAAGAGACCCAGTACTTC.

V gene TRBV25-1 combines with J gene TRBJ1-4; D is ambiguous. CDR1 and CDR2 from the germline V gene are MGHDK and SYGVNS. Trimming left V 5 bases short and J 1 base short, with 20 bases between. The CDR3 runs 18 residues. The CDR3 DNA is TGTGCCAGCAGTCATCGGGTTCGACAACGGGGAACTAATGAAAAACTGTTTTTT. This sequence encodes CASSHRVRQRGTNEKLFF.

V gene TRBV27 combines with J gene TRBJ2-7; TRBD2 matches at 10 bases. The J segment lost 3 bases and the V segment lost 5 bases, leaving 7 bases of the junction unmatched. Germline V gene data show CDR1 as MNHEY and CDR2 as SMNVEV (reference sequence). The CDR3 contains 15 residues. The CDR3 spells CASSPGSSGSYEQYF. In nucleotides, the CDR3 is TGTGCCAGCAGTCCCGGGTCTAGCGGGAGCTACGAGCAGTACTTC.

The chain is built from TRBV6-6 and TRBJ2-3, with unresolved D. Deletions cut 3 bases from V and 4 bases from J, with 17 bases between. This CDR3 contains 16 residues. Germline V gene sequence: CDR1 MNHNY, CDR2 SVGAGI (reference sequence). The CDR3 loop is CASSYPGPRAPDTQYF. CDR3 DNA sequence: TGTGCCAGCAGTTATCCGGGCCCTCGGGCCCCAGATACGCAGTATTTT.

The chain carries TRBV28 and TRBJ2-3; D ambiguous. The CDR3 is made up of 14 amino acids. Germline V gene data show CDR1 as MDHEN and CDR2 as SYDVKM. V lost 3 bases and J 1 base, leaving 8 bases between the germline ends. CDR3 in amino acids: CASSFNERTDTQYF. Written as DNA, the CDR3 is TGTGCCAGCAGTTTCAATGAGCGCACAGATACGCAGTATTTT.

The count of this clone is one. CDR3 amino acids: CASSGNTEAFF. DNA of the CDR3: TGTGCCAGCAGTGGAAACACTGAAGCTTTCTTT. J is TRBJ1-1 and V is TRBV6-1; no definite D call. The V and J ends lost 4 bases and 2 bases respectively, with 2 bases between them. The CDR3 covers 11 residues. Per the germline V gene, CDR1 is MNHNS and CDR2 is SASEGT.

The chain recombines TRBV19 with TRBJ2-1; D might be TRBD1 (6 bases). This CDR3 spans 12 amino acids. The V gene lost 7 bases and the J gene lost 6 bases, with 10 bases spanning the gap. Germline loops: CDR1 LNHDA, CDR2 SQIVND (reference sequence). The CDR3 region has the DNA TGTGCCAGTACAACAGGGAGCAATGAGCAGTTCTTC. Its translation: CASTTGSNEQFF.